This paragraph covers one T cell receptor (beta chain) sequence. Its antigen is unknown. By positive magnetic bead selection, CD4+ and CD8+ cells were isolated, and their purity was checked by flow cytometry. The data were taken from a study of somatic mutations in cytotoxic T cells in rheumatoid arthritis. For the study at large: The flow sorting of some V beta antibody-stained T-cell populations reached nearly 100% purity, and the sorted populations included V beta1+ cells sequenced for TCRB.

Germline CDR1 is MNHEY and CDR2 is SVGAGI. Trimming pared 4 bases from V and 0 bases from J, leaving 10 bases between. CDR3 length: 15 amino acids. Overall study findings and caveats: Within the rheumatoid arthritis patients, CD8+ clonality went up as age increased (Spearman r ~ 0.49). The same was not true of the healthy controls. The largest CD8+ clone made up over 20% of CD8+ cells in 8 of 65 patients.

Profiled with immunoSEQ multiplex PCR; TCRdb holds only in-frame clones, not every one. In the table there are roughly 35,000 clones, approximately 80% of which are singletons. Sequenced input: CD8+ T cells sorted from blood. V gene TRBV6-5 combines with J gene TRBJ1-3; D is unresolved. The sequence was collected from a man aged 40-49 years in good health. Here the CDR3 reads CASSSDSGSGNTIYF. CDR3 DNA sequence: TGTGCCAGCAGTTCCGACTCCGGCTCTGGAAACACCATATATTTT.